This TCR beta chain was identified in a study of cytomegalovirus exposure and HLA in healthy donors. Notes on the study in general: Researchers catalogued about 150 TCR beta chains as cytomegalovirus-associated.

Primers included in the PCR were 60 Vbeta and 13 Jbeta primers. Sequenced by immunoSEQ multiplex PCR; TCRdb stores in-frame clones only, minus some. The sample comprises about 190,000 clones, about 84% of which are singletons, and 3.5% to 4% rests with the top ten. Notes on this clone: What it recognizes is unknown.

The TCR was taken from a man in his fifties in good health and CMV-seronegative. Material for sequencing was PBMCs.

CDR3: CAWDRQGIGGYTF. The CDR3 nucleotides read TGTGCCTGGGACCGACAGGGAATTGGTGGCTACACCTTC. The chain employs TRBV30 and TRBJ1-2; 7 positions match TRBD1. CDR1 GTSNPN and CDR2 SVGIG come from the germline V gene (reference sequence). Unmatched junction bases numbered 10, after V lost 5 bases and J lost 7 bases. The CDR3 has 13 residues.